These 5 T cell receptor beta chains were sequenced from one sample in a study of T cell repertoires in cytomegalovirus infection. Via MiXCR, TCRdb re-called the reads, giving one row per CDR3 protein. The sample carries about 490,000 distinct CDR3 sequences, 10% to 12% recorded once. The sample consisted of PBMCs. The origin of the receptors is a human donor in good health (CMV status not recorded). Some clones in this sample may be carry-over from other donors' samples.

This clonotype was detected ten times or more. V and J are TRBV12-3 or TRBV12-4 and TRBJ2-7, with 10 bases aligning to TRBD1. This CDR3 contains 14 residues. Trimming removed 9 bases from V and 2 bases from J; junction bases left unmatched: 7. CDR3 sequence: CAREGQGLTYEQYF. DNA for the CDR3: TGTGCCAGGGAGGGACAGGGGCTAACCTACGAGCAGTACTTC.

This clonotype was counted at least ten times. The CDR3: CASSSHTGGSNQPQHF. The CDR3 nucleotides are TGTGCCAGCAGCTCACACACAGGGGGCAGCAATCAGCCCCAGCATTTT. The V call is TRBV7-6, the J call TRBJ1-5, with 9 bases lining up with TRBD1. Germline assignment: CDR1 SGHVS and CDR2 FNYEAQ. This CDR3 has 16 amino acids. With V trimmed by 4 bases and J by 1 base, 5 bases remained unmatched.

This clonotype was observed at least ten times. The chain employs TRBV5-1 and TRBJ2-5; 13 nucleotides line up with TRBD2. Germline V gene data show CDR1 as SGHRS and CDR2 as YFSETQ. This CDR3 contains 16 residues. V gave up 2 bases and J gave up 2 bases; unmatched junction bases: 3. The chain's CDR3 is CASSLGGLAGQETQYF. The CDR3 coding sequence is TGCGCCAGCAGCTTAGGGGGACTAGCGGGACAAGAGACCCAGTACTTC.

This clonotype was seen a handful of times. The chain has TRBV20-1 and TRBJ1-2, with 7 bases aligning to TRBD1. The junction had 3 bases not matched to a gene; V was cut back by 5 bases and J by 3 bases. Per germline, CDR1 DFQATT and CDR2 SNEGSKA (reference sequence). This CDR3 is built from 12 residues. The CDR3 DNA reads TGCAGTGCTGGCACAGGGGACTATGGCTACACCTTC. Protein product: CSAGTGDYGYTF.

Comments on this clonotype: An end of the junction does not agree with germline; a read error may underlie this. The chain has TRBV5-1 and TRBJ2-2, with TRBD1 matching over 8 bases. CDR3 length: 15 amino acids. CDR1 is SGHRS, CDR2 YFSETQ, per germline. The CDR3 sequence is CASSEGQGTTGQLFF. CDR3 in DNA: TGCGCCAGCAGCGAAGGACAGGGAACCACCGGGCAGCTGTTTTTT.